Described below is a single T cell receptor beta chain sequence and its context. This record comes from a study of blood T cell repertoires in COVID-19. Germline values: CDR1 SGHAT, CDR2 FQNNGV. The V and J ends lost 5 bases and 2 bases respectively, with 13 bases between them. The CDR3 has 14 amino acids. Clones were sequenced by immunoSEQ multiplex PCR, and TCRdb holds only the in-frame ones, with some missing. The sample has 130,000 to 150,000 clones; around 84% are singletons. Residents of 24 US areas, aged about 18 to 89 years, made up the participants. The chain links TRBV11-2 to TRBJ2-7, with a possible D match to TRBD2 (5 bases). This clonotype was obtained from a woman aged 50 to 65 who had been exposed to COVID-19. The material sequenced was PBMCs or T cells enriched from blood (not recorded which). For the CDR3, the DNA is TGTGCCAGCAGCGTCGGTCCGGGGACCTACGAGCAGTACTTC. Residues: CASSVGPGTYEQYF.